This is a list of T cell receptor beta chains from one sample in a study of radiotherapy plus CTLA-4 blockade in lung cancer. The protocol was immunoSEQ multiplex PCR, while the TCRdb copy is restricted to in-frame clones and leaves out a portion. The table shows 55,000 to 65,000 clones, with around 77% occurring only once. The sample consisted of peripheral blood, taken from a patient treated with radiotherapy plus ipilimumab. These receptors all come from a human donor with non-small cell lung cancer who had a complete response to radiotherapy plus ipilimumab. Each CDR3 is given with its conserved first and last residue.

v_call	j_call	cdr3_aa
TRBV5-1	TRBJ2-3	CASSRGVSTDTQYF
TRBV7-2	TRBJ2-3	CASSSPGLSRTDTQYF
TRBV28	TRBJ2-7	CASIKTGTSGEQYF
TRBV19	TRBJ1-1	CASSNRGRNTEAFF
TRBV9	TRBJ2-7	CASSAQGAPSEQYF
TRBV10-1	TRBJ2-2	CASSESTGGTGELFF
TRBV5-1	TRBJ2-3	CASSLEGTGNIAQYF
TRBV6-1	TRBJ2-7	CASSQGDFAYEQYF
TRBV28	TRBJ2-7	CASSLWETGSYEQYF
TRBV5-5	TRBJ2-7	CASSLLWGPFLLRGYEQYF
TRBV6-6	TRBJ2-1	CASSTIRGAYNEQFF
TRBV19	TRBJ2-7	CASSIEGASSYEQYF
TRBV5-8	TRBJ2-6	CASRTGTGVRPGANVLTF
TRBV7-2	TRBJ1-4	CASSLGDPRGEKLFF
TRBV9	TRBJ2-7	CASSVVSGGPSFEQYF
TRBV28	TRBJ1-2	CASSLFPRFGGYTF
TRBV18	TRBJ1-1	CASSRLGQANTEAFF
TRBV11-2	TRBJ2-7	CASGGTASSYEQYF
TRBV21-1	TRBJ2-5	CASSTRDREQGTQYF
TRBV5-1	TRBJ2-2	CASSVPGLQNTGELFF
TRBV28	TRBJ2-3	CASNLQGTDTQYF
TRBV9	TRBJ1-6	CASSGPGQGRSPLHF
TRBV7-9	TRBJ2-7	CASSHSGVHEQYF
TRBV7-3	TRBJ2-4	CASRSPGQGLSKNIQYF
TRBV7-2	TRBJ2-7	CASSLGGQEGYEQYF
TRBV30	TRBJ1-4	CAWGLRRATNEKLFF
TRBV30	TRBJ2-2	CAWTLKKGANTGELFF
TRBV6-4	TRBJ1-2	CASSDSAGAYGYTF
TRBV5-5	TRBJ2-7	CASSLDRLEEYF
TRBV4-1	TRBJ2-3	CASSQDRRGGQSTDTQYF
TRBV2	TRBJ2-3	CASGPGGSWGNTQYF
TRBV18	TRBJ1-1	CASSPNRGNTEAFF
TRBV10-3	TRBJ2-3	CAISDAGTGVRDTQYF
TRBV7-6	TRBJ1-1	CASSRQENTEAFF
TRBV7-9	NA	CASSLERRQGHYEQYF
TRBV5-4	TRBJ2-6	CASSHGTSGGAGIGSNVLTF
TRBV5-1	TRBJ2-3	CASSLGTSGGYRTDTQYF
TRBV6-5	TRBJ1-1	CASSPSPNPRAFF
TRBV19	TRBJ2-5	CASRTTGEETQYF
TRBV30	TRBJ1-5	CAWRGAGGAQHF
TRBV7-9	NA	CASSLGGTPPEQYF
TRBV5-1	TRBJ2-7	CASSLGGQGAGYEQYF
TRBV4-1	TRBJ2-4	CASSQPLRDPLAKNIQYF
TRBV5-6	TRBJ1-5	CASSLARFGNQPQHF
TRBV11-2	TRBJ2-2	CASSLVGGARTGELFF
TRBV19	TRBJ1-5	CASTNRRDRGQPQHF
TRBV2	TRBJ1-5	CASNDRGTSNQPQHF
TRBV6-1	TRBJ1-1	CASSDVRVTEAFF
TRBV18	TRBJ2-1	CASSPPGQPSSFF
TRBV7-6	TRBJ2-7	CASSLGQGHPPTEQYF
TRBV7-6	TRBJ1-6	CASSLTATGGAGWNSPLHF
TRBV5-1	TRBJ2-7	CASSSNGQYEQYF
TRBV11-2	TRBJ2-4	CASSQTLAGLAKNIQYF
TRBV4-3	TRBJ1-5	CASSQSQGNQPQHF
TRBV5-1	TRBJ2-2	CASSLGTGLNTGELFF